These 7 T cell receptor beta chains originate from one sample sequenced in a study of T-cell reconstitution after alpha-beta-depleted transplantation in children. The TCRbeta library incorporated unique molecular identifiers. One entry per CDR3 protein, called by TCRdb with MiXCR from the PCR reads. The profile shows about 580,000 distinct CDR3 sequences, roughly 24% of them singletons. Sequencing used PBMCs, mostly from graft donor cells, obtained 360 days after TCRalphabeta/CD19-depleted stem cell transplant. All receptors come from a boy younger than two who had a stem cell transplant for acute myeloid leukemia, so the T cells may come from the graft donor.

At least ten counts were recorded for this clonotype. The rearrangement links TRBV29-1 to TRBJ2-3; D is possibly TRBD1 (5 bases). Germline lookup yields CDR1 SQVTM and CDR2 ANQGSEA. The CDR3 extends over 14 amino acids. The germline V and J ends were trimmed by 4 bases and 4 bases, with 15 bases remaining between them. The CDR3 DNA sequence: TGCAGCGTTGTGTGGTCAGGGAATCCAGATACGCAGTATTTT. Protein product: CSVVWSGNPDTQYF.

The V and J genes are TRBV9 and TRBJ2-1, with 13 bases identical to TRBD2. Germline V gene lookup returns CDR1 SGDLS and CDR2 YYNGEE. V shed 4 bases, J shed 6 bases, and the junction held 7 bases outside the gene matches. This CDR3 contains 16 residues. The CDR3: CASSPTTSGGINEQFF. DNA for the CDR3: TGTGCCAGCAGCCCAACGACTAGCGGGGGGATCAATGAGCAGTTCTTC.

This clonotype was recorded a few times. This chain connects TRBV29-1 to TRBJ2-1, with no clear D. The CDR3 covers 17 residues. The V end lost 4 bases, the J end lost 0 bases, and 19 bases lay between the germline ends. CDR1 is SQVTM and CDR2 is ANQGSEA in the germline V gene. The CDR3 DNA sequence: TGCAGCGTTGTCAGTAGTAGGAGTCGGAGCTCCTACAATGAGCAGTTCTTC. Residues: CSVVSSRSRSSYNEQFF.

This clonotype was observed many times. V is TRBV12-3 or TRBV12-4 and J is TRBJ2-7, with 7 nucleotides matching TRBD1. This CDR3 spans 13 amino acids. The J segment lost 3 bases and the V segment lost 5 bases, leaving 4 bases of the junction unmatched. The CDR3 region has the DNA TGTGCCAGCAGTCGCCGGGACAGCTACGAGCAGTACTTC. This sequence encodes CASSRRDSYEQYF.

This clonotype was found a few times. The chain has TRBV6-5 and TRBJ2-3; TRBD2 is a possible D gene (5 bases). V was clipped by 0 bases and J by 7 bases, with 11 bases between them. CDR1 and CDR2 (germline): MNHEY, SVGAGI. There are 14 residues in the CDR3. CDR3 coding DNA: TGTGCCAGCAGTTACTCGACGGGGAGCAATACGCAGTATTTT. Encoded protein: CASSYSTGSNTQYF.

This clonotype appeared many times. The chain links TRBV1 to TRBJ1-4; TRBD1 reflects the table's D call only, with no check against the DNA. TRBV1 is annotated as a pseudogene. The CDR3 totals 19 residues. This chain's CDR3 is CTSSQERGQDLSTNEKLFF. CDR3 sequence (DNA): TGCACCAGCAGCCAAGAAAGGGGACAGGACCTATCAACTAATGAAAAACTGTTTTTT.

This chain uses TRBV12-3 or TRBV12-4 with TRBJ1-4, with D uncertain. The CDR3 totals 11 residues. Trimming pared 6 bases from V and 8 bases from J, leaving 7 bases between. CDR3 bases: TGTGCCAGCAGCCGACTGGAAAAACTGTTTTTT. Amino acids: CASSRLEKLFF.